The sequence of this T cell receptor (beta chain) was determined in a study of T cell responses to AZD1222 COVID-19 vaccine. For the study at large: Recipients boosted at about 4 weeks or about 12 weeks are pooled. Overall study findings and caveats: Regions 160-218 and 743-854 dominated among vaccine-associated CD4 TCRs spanning spike. Repertoire sampling happened only post peak T cell response.

This clone was detected only once. Its specificity is unknown. V was pared by 3 bases and J by 0 bases, with 7 bases between. The germline V gene encodes CDR1 SNHLY and CDR2 FYNNEI. The CDR3 extends over 14 amino acids. TCRdb's table, derived via immunoSEQ multiplex PCR, lists solely in-frame clones and lacks some. The sample lists over 150,000 clones, 80% to 90% occurring once. This receptor was obtained from an adult in good health. The chain employs TRBV2 and TRBJ2-3; D gene ambiguous. The sequencing here drew on peripheral blood, taken on day 0 of AZD1222 vaccination. CDR3 sequence: CASSDIPSTDTQYF. For the CDR3, the DNA is TGTGCCAGCAGTGATATTCCTAGCACAGATACGCAGTATTTT.